This TCR beta chain was sequenced for a study of response to subunit inactivated influenza vaccine. One entry per CDR3 protein, called by TCRdb with MiXCR from the RT-PCR reads. In the table there are a few hundred thousand distinct CDR3 sequences, approximately 23% of which are singletons. The CDR3 is 15 residues long. V lost 2 bases and J 3 bases, leaving 14 bases between the germline ends. Sequencing used PBMCs from blood, obtained less than 22 months after vaccination. V is TRBV12-3 or TRBV12-4 and J is TRBJ2-7; tentatively, D is TRBD1 (5 bases). The TCR originated in a man between 45 and 75 years old who received an inactivated influenza vaccine. The CDR3 loop is CASSLRGPLRYEQYF. CDR3 DNA: TGTGCCAGCAGTTTAAGGGGCCCTCTTCGCTACGAGCAGTACTTC.